These 32 T cell receptor beta chains share one sample of origin, sequenced in a study of OX40 agonist ivuxolimab in advanced cancers. The protocol was immunoSEQ multiplex PCR, while the TCRdb copy is restricted to in-frame clones and leaves out a portion. This table holds just under 65,000 clones, 84% found once. Sample: CD4+ or CD8+ T cells sorted from blood, taken in a trial of the OX40 agonist ivuxolimab. The receptors come from an adult with an advanced solid tumor such as melanoma, head and neck, liver or kidney cancer.

This sequence joins TRBV2 and TRBJ2-7; D unresolved. Trimming took 7 bases from V and 3 from J, leaving 19 bases between them. This CDR3 is built from 15 residues. Germline V lookup: CDR1 SNHLY, CDR2 FYNNEI. CDR3 loop: CASKLLKGQGYEQYF. The CDR3 nucleotides read TGTGCCAGCAAACTTCTTAAGGGCCAAGGCTACGAGCAGTACTTC.

CDR3 DNA: TGTGCCAGCAGCCCCTGGGGAGGACACAATGAGCAGTTCTTC. Amino acids: CASSPWGGHNEQFF. The rearrangement uses TRBV7-2 and TRBJ2-1, with D perhaps matching TRBD2 (6 bases). Germline-derived CDR1 and CDR2 are SGHTA and FQGNSA. The V gene lost 5 bases and the J gene lost 5 bases, with 13 bases spanning the gap. This CDR3 spans 14 amino acids.

The gene calls are TRBV7-6 and TRBJ2-7; 12 bases line up with TRBD1. The CDR3 is made up of 17 amino acids. CDR1 and CDR2 from the germline V gene are SGHVS and FNYEAQ. V gave up 4 bases and J gave up 5 bases; unmatched junction bases: 12. The CDR3 protein is CASSSNIPGTGGHEQYF. For the CDR3, the DNA is TGTGCCAGCAGCTCCAACATCCCCGGGACAGGGGGCCACGAGCAGTACTTC.

The rearrangement joins TRBV4-2 to TRBJ2-3; possibly TRBD1 or TRBD2 for D (6 bases each). With 0 bases removed from V and 4 bases from J, the gap between germline ends came to 11 bases. Germline values: CDR1 LGHNA, CDR2 YNFKEQ. This CDR3 region has 15 residues. Here the CDR3 DNA reads TGTGCCAGCAGCCAAGAAGGGGGGAAGGCAGATACGCAGTATTTT. This translates into CASSQEGGKADTQYF.

The chain has TRBV6-1 and TRBJ2-7; 9 bases fit TRBD1. V trimming: 2 bases; J trimming: 3 bases; junction bases outside the gene matches: 5. The CDR3 extends over 15 amino acids. Germline V lookup: CDR1 MNHNS, CDR2 SASEGT. Written as DNA, the CDR3 is TGTGCCAGCAGTGAATGGGACAGGGCCAACTACGAGCAGTACTTC. Translated: CASSEWDRANYEQYF.

The chain combines TRBV18 with TRBJ1-1; D is unclear. Germline values: CDR1 KGHSH, CDR2 LQKENI. The CDR3 runs 14 residues. Trimming stripped 1 base from V and 0 bases from J, with 6 bases between. For the CDR3, the DNA is TGTGCCAGCTCACCACTTAACATGAACACTGAAGCTTTCTTT. Protein product: CASSPLNMNTEAFF.

The rearrangement joins TRBV5-1 to TRBJ1-3, with TRBD1 as a possible D gene (6 bases). Trimming stripped 4 bases from V and 0 bases from J, with 8 bases between. The CDR3 is 14 amino acids. Germline V CDR1 and CDR2: SGHRS, YFSETQ. For the CDR3, the DNA is TGCGCCAGCAGCCGGGACACCTCTGGAAACACCATATATTTT. It specifies CASSRDTSGNTIYF.

J is TRBJ1-2 and V is TRBV4-1; D call uncertain. With 3 bases removed from V and 4 bases from J, the gap between germline ends came to 12 bases. From germline, CDR1 is MGHRA and CDR2 YSYEKL. The CDR3 has 14 amino acids. The CDR3 DNA sequence: TGCGCCAGCAGCCATTTGCGATCGCCCTATGGCTACACCTTC. Its protein is CASSHLRSPYGYTF.

This clone appeared a single time. The chain joins TRBV14 to TRBJ2-7; 11 bases map to TRBD2. This CDR3 comprises 15 residues. The V segment lost 8 bases and the J segment 7 bases; nucleotides outside the gene matches: 13. Germline CDR1 reads SGHDN; CDR2 reads FVKESK. CDR3 loop: CASYWTSGSREEQYF. In DNA form, the CDR3 reads TGTGCCAGCTACTGGACTAGCGGGTCGAGAGAGGAGCAGTACTTC.

The chain's CDR3 is CASSTTGGTEAFF. CDR3 nucleotide sequence: TGTGCCAGCAGCACGACAGGGGGCACTGAAGCTTTCTTT. The V call is TRBV7-3, the J call TRBJ1-1; 9 bases map to TRBD1. CDR1 SGHTA and CDR2 FQGTGA come from the germline V gene. The CDR3 consists of 13 residues. J was trimmed by 4 bases and V by 5 bases; bases with no gene match: 2.

This clone came up once. The CDR3 DNA follows: TGCGCCAGCAGCTTGGGTAGGAGCTCTGGAAACACCATATATTTT. Protein product: CASSLGRSSGNTIYF. This sequence joins TRBV5-1 and TRBJ1-3, with D uncertain. Per germline, CDR1 SGHRS and CDR2 YFSETQ. V was shortened by 0 bases and J by 0 bases, with 7 bases between the two germline ends. The CDR3 contains 15 residues.

The chain employs TRBV5-5 and TRBJ2-1; TRBD1 aligns across 7 bases. Per germline, CDR1 SGHKS and CDR2 YYEKEE (reference sequence). The CDR3 totals 16 residues. The trim removed 5 bases at V and 5 bases at J, leaving 13 bases unmatched. The CDR3 DNA is TGTGCCAGCAGATCGGACAGGCTGACGATAGACAATGAGCAGTTCTTC. Its translation: CASRSDRLTIDNEQFF. Full variable domain (missing parts from reference TRBV5-5 and TRBJ2-1): DAGVTQSPTHLIKTRGQQVTLRCSPISGHKSVSWYQQVLGQGPQFIFQYYEKEERGRGNFPDRFSARQFPNYSSELNVNALLLGDSALYLCASRSDRLTIDNEQFFGPGTRLTVL.

This sequence joins TRBV19 and TRBJ2-1; TRBD2 is a possible D gene (7 bases). CDR1 and CDR2 (germline): LNHDA, SQIVND (reference sequence). This CDR3 has 15 amino acids. Trimming took 9 bases from V and 6 from J, leaving 21 bases between them. CDR3 nucleotide sequence: TGTGCCAGCGTTGGCCGGGGAAGGGGGGGCAATGAGCAGTTCTTC. Amino acid sequence: CASVGRGRGGNEQFF.

The chain combines TRBV13 with TRBJ2-1, with 12 positions matching TRBD2. This CDR3 region has 16 residues. J was trimmed by 8 bases and V by 5 bases; bases with no gene match: 10. Germline V gene lookup returns CDR1 PRHDT and CDR2 FYEKMQ (reference sequence). CDR3 sequence reads: CASSLFRTSGAYEQFF. The CDR3 DNA is TGTGCCAGCAGCCTATTTAGGACTAGCGGGGCCTATGAGCAGTTCTTC.

V and J are TRBV10-3 and TRBJ2-5, with D perhaps TRBD1 or TRBD2 (5 bases each). Per the germline V gene, CDR1 is ENHRY and CDR2 is SYGVKD. The CDR3 is 12 residues long. V gave up 9 bases and J gave up 1 base, with 9 bases separating them. The CDR3 is CAIGTVQETQYF. The CDR3 DNA reads TGTGCCATAGGGACGGTCCAAGAGACCCAGTACTTC.

The V and J genes are TRBV7-3 and TRBJ1-1, with unresolved D. This CDR3 is built from 15 residues. Germline CDR1 SGHTA, CDR2 FQGTGA. V lost 7 bases, J lost 0 bases, and 15 bases lay in between. The CDR3 loop reads CASTRWITMNTEAFF. The CDR3 region has the DNA TGTGCCAGCACGAGGTGGATTACCATGAACACTGAAGCTTTCTTT.

The V gene is TRBV7-2, the J gene TRBJ2-7; tentatively, D is TRBD1 (6 bases). The V gene's germline CDR1 is SGHTA and CDR2 FQGNSA. The ends were cut back, 3 bases at V and 3 bases at J, with 15 bases in the middle. The CDR3 is 15 amino acids. For the CDR3, the DNA is TGTGCCAGCAGCTTTGGTCAGGGGATAGGCTACGAGCAGTACTTC. This gives the protein CASSFGQGIGYEQYF.

This chain uses TRBV7-9 with TRBJ2-2; 7 bases agree with TRBD1. Germline-derived CDR1 and CDR2 are SEHNR and FQNEAQ (reference sequence). This CDR3 contains 15 residues. J gave up 2 bases and V 3 bases, and 3 bases lay outside the gene matches. CDR3 protein: CASSLTGFNTGELFF. CDR3 coding DNA: TGTGCCAGCAGCTTGACAGGGTTTAACACCGGGGAGCTGTTTTTT.

J is TRBJ2-7 and V is TRBV7-9; 8 bases fit TRBD1. Germline-derived CDR1 and CDR2 are SEHNR and FQNEAQ (reference sequence). This CDR3 region has 12 residues. V lost 5 bases, J lost 6 bases, and 3 bases stayed unmatched. The CDR3 spells CASSETGAEQYF. The DNA of the CDR3 is TGTGCCAGCAGCGAGACAGGGGCCGAGCAGTACTTC.

The chain links TRBV18 to TRBJ2-3; 10 nucleotides line up with TRBD1. This CDR3 is 15 amino acids long. The J segment lost 4 bases and the V segment lost 3 bases, leaving 4 bases of the junction unmatched. Germline CDR1 is KGHSH and CDR2 is LQKENI. CDR3 loop: CASSPTGGAADTQYF. For the CDR3, the DNA is TGTGCCAGCTCACCGACAGGGGGCGCCGCAGATACGCAGTATTTT.

CDR3 region: CASSLVSGTGELFF. The CDR3 DNA sequence: TGTGCCAGCAGCTTAGTATCGGGGACCGGGGAGCTGTTTTTT. This rearrangement joins TRBV7-9 to TRBJ2-2; D is perhaps TRBD2 (5 bases). Germline-derived CDR1 and CDR2 are SEHNR and FQNEAQ (reference sequence). The CDR3 runs to 14 residues. The V gene lost 1 base and the J gene lost 5 bases, with 8 bases spanning the gap. The entire variable domain, with the rest obtained from reference TRBV7-9 and TRBJ2-2, is as follows: DTGVSQNPRHKITKRGQNVTFRCDPISEHNRLYWYRQTLGQGPEFLTYFQNEAQLEKSRLLSDRFSAERPKGSFSTLEIQRTEQGDSAMYLCASSLVSGTGELFFGEGSRLTVL.

The CDR3 DNA follows: TGTGCTAGTGCGCAGTTCGGGGGGAGGAGTACGCAGTATTTT. This translates into CASAQFGGRSTQYF. V usage is TRBV12-5 and J usage is TRBJ2-3, with 7 bases identical to TRBD2. The J segment lost 8 bases and the V segment lost 7 bases, leaving 12 bases of the junction unmatched. Germline CDR1 reads LGHNT; CDR2 reads FRNRAP. This CDR3 comprises 14 residues.

This chain links TRBV7-2 with TRBJ2-1; 10 bases are shared with TRBD2. Germline V gene lookup returns CDR1 SGHTA and CDR2 FQGNSA. The CDR3 runs 14 residues. Trimming at V came to 6 bases and at J to 8 bases, leaving 7 bases not matched to a gene. CDR3 sequence: CASRGTSAFDEQFF. CDR3 bases: TGTGCCAGCAGGGGGACTAGCGCTTTCGATGAGCAGTTCTTC.

The chain employs TRBV27 and TRBJ2-5; 10 bases line up with TRBD2. Per the germline V gene, CDR1 is MNHEY and CDR2 is SMNVEV (reference sequence). CDR3 size: 18 residues. J gave up 5 bases and V 0 bases, and 12 bases lay outside the gene matches. CDR3 nucleotides: TGTGCCAGCAGTTTATCGAGGCGGGCTAGCGGGAGTGGGGAGACCCAGTACTTC. Its translation is CASSLSRRASGSGETQYF.

The J gene is TRBJ1-2, the V gene TRBV19; D may be TRBD1 (6 bases). The CDR3 consists of 14 residues. Trimming removed 4 bases at V and 4 bases at J, with 13 bases between. Per germline, CDR1 LNHDA and CDR2 SQIVND (reference sequence). CDR3 DNA sequence: TGTGCCAGTAGTACCCGTGAGACAGGCTATGGCTACACCTTC. Translated, it gives CASSTRETGYGYTF.

In this sample, this clone turned up once. The chain joins TRBV7-3 to TRBJ2-2; D possibly corresponds to TRBD1 (6 bases). The V end lost 4 bases, the J end lost 8 bases, and 14 bases lay between the germline ends. Germline V gene data show CDR1 as SGHTA and CDR2 as FQGTGA. This CDR3 is built from 14 residues. CDR3 nucleotides: TGTGCCAGCAGCTCGAGCAGGGGAATTGGGGAGCTGTTTTTT. Protein sequence: CASSSSRGIGELFF.

The chain uses TRBV4-1 and TRBJ1-2, with 10 bases identical to TRBD1. In germline, CDR1 is MGHRA, CDR2 YSYEKL. With 0 bases clipped from V and 7 bases from J, the junction kept 5 bases outside the gene matches. This CDR3 contains 15 residues. CDR3 coding DNA: TGCGCCAGCAGCCAAGATAAGGGACAGGGGACTGGCTACACCTTC. Its translation: CASSQDKGQGTGYTF.

The V call is TRBV4-2, the J call TRBJ2-2; TRBD2 aligns across 15 bases. CDR1 is LGHNA and CDR2 is YNFKEQ in the germline V gene. The trim removed 4 bases at V and 4 bases at J, leaving 1 base unmatched. CDR3 length: 16 residues. This CDR3 reads CASSRTSGGATGELFF. Written as DNA, the CDR3 is TGTGCCAGCAGCCGGACTAGCGGGGGGGCCACCGGGGAGCTGTTTTTT.

The chain recombines TRBV5-1 with TRBJ2-5, with 8 positions matching TRBD2. CDR1 is SGHRS and CDR2 is YFSETQ in the germline V gene. The J segment lost 2 bases and the V segment lost 0 bases, leaving 3 bases of the junction unmatched. This CDR3 is built from 15 residues. DNA of the CDR3: TGCGCCAGCAGCTTGGGCGGGGGGTCACAAGAGACCCAGTACTTC. It specifies CASSLGGGSQETQYF. The entire variable domain, with the rest obtained from reference TRBV5-1 and TRBJ2-5, is as follows: KAGVTQTPRYLIKTRGQQVTLSCSPISGHRSVSWYQQTPGQGLQFLFEYFSETQRNKGNFPGRFSGRQFSNSRSEMNVSTLELGDSALYLCASSLGGGSQETQYFGPGTRLLVL.

This chain uses TRBV10-3 with TRBJ1-4; 7 nucleotides align to TRBD1. CDR3 size: 15 residues. J gave up 1 base and V 4 bases, and 3 bases lay outside the gene matches. The germline gives CDR1 ENHRY, CDR2 SYGVKD. CDR3 in amino acids: CAISGYRGTNEKLFF. The CDR3 region has the DNA TGTGCCATCAGTGGGTACAGGGGAACTAATGAAAAACTGTTTTTT.

The chain couples TRBV6-6 to TRBJ1-3, with no clear D. V lost 6 bases and J 2 bases, leaving 14 bases between the germline ends. The CDR3 contains 15 residues. Germline V gives CDR1 MNHNY, CDR2 SVGAGI (reference sequence). DNA for the CDR3: TGTGCCAGCAGGGTGGGCAGTCCGACTGGAAACACCATATATTTT. Translating it yields CASRVGSPTGNTIYF.

V gene TRBV18 combines with J gene TRBJ2-1; 16 bases are a match to TRBD2. With 2 bases clipped from V and 12 bases from J, the junction kept 7 bases outside the gene matches. CDR1 is KGHSH and CDR2 is LQKENI in the germline V gene. The CDR3 covers 16 residues. The CDR3 reads CASSPMRGLAGGMQFF. The DNA for the CDR3 is TGTGCCAGCTCACCAATGCGGGGACTAGCGGGAGGGATGCAGTTCTTC. Full variable domain (rest looked up from reference TRBV18 and TRBJ2-1): NAGVMQNPRHLVRRRGQEARLRCSPMKGHSHVYWYRQLPEEGLKFMVYLQKENIIDESGMPKERFSAEFPKEGPSILRIQQVVRGDSAAYFCASSPMRGLAGGMQFFGPGTRLTVL.